This paragraph covers one T cell receptor (beta chain) sequence. This entry belongs to a study of blood T cell repertoires in COVID-19. Study in general: Sources were T cells, B-cell-depleted T cells, or PBMCs; the material itself was cDNA or gDNA.

In the source study's methods: Amplification of reference gene primers provided the estimated nucleated cell counts. The method was immunoSEQ multiplex PCR; TCRdb's version includes in-frame clones alone and lacks a portion of them. V and J calls and clone size come straight from that table; D and trimming were deduced from the DNA. The sample has over 120,000 clones, about 87% seen once. The receptor was derived from a human donor in a cohort sampled during active COVID-19. Sequencing used peripheral blood.

CDR3 bases: TGTGCCAGCAGGGAATCCGGGACAGGGTTTTACTTC. Translating gives CASRESGTGFYF. The chain combines TRBV2 with TRBJ2-7; 9 bases match TRBD1. V dropped 6 bases and J dropped 13; count of bases not matched to a gene: 10. Germline loops: CDR1 SNHLY, CDR2 FYNNEI. This CDR3 region has 12 residues.